This is a list of T cell receptor beta chains from one sample in a study of OX40 agonist ivuxolimab in advanced cancers. Generated by immunoSEQ multiplex PCR, the TCRdb table keeps only in-frame clones and is missing some. The sample lists 75,000 to 95,000 clones, around 92% occurring once. The sample here was CD4+ or CD8+ T cells sorted from blood, taken in a trial of the OX40 agonist ivuxolimab. The source is an adult with an advanced solid tumor such as melanoma, head and neck, liver or kidney cancer. Each CDR3 is given with its conserved first and last residue. The D gene is left open where the match is weak. Clone size is given for some rows only: seen once, a few or many times, or a class if the clone is expanded.

CDR3: CASSKVGSNNEQFF
DNA: TGTGCCAGCAGCAAAGTCGGGTCAAACAATGAGCAGTTCTTC
D: -
V: TRBV21-1
J: TRBJ2-1
size: -

CDR3: CASSWRLAGTGELFF
DNA: TGCGCCAGCAGCTGGCGACTAGCGGGAACCGGGGAGCTGTTTTTT
D: TRBD2
V: TRBV5-1
J: TRBJ2-2
size: -

CDR3: CASSVTRNTEAFF
DNA: TGTGCCAGCAGTGTTACGAGGAACACTGAAGCTTTCTTT
D: -
V: TRBV2
J: TRBJ1-1
size: -

CDR3: CASATADDNWGGYTF
DNA: TGTGCCAGCGCCACCGCGGACGACAACTGGGGTGGCTACACCTTC
D: -
V: TRBV6-5
J: TRBJ1-2
size: -

CDR3: CASSHTGGGYEQYF
DNA: TGTGCCAGCTCACATACAGGGGGCGGGTACGAGCAGTACTTC
D: TRBD1
V: TRBV18
J: TRBJ2-7
size: -

CDR3: CASSLAGGRGAYEQYF
DNA: TGTGCCAGCAGCTTGGCCGGAGGGAGGGGGGCCTACGAGCAGTACTTC
D: -
V: TRBV5-4
J: TRBJ2-7
size: -

CDR3: CASSRDSSVEQFF
DNA: TGCGCCAGCAGCAGGGACAGTAGCGTCGAGCAGTTCTTC
D: TRBD1
V: TRBV5-1
J: TRBJ2-1
size: -

CDR3: CASSLIWAGSYEQYF
DNA: TGTGCCAGCAGCTTAATCTGGGCAGGGTCCTACGAGCAGTACTTC
D: -
V: TRBV11-2
J: TRBJ2-7
size: -

CDR3: CSVSVGGGDYGYTF
DNA: TGCAGCGTATCGGTCGGGGGAGGCGACTATGGCTACACCTTC
D: -
V: TRBV29-1
J: TRBJ1-2
size: -

CDR3: CASRSNRGHSYNEQFF
DNA: TGTGCCAGTAGAAGTAACAGGGGCCACTCCTACAATGAGCAGTTCTTC
D: TRBD1
V: TRBV19
J: TRBJ2-1
size: -

CDR3: CASSGGRMNTEAFF
DNA: TGTGCCAGCAGTGGGGGACGGATGAACACTGAAGCTTTCTTT
D: -
V: TRBV2
J: TRBJ1-1
size: -

CDR3: CASSLSPGGFMNTEAFF
DNA: TGTGCCAGCAGCTTGAGCCCTGGTGGGTTCATGAACACTGAAGCTTTCTTT
D: -
V: TRBV7-9
J: TRBJ1-1
size: -

CDR3: CASSFWQGRESGTQYF
DNA: TGTGCCAGCAGTTTCTGGCAGGGGAGAGAGTCGGGGACCCAGTACTTC
D: -
V: TRBV6-5
J: TRBJ2-5
size: -

CDR3: CAVSGLQAIDTQYF
DNA: TGTGCCGTTAGCGGTCTACAAGCCATCGATACGCAGTATTTT
D: -
V: TRBV10-3
J: TRBJ2-3
size: -

CDR3: CSAEDYGYTF
DNA: TGCAGCGCCGAGGACTATGGCTACACCTTC
D: -
V: TRBV29-1
J: TRBJ1-2
size: few

CDR3: CASSLLRGSYNEQFF
DNA: TGTGCCAGCAGCTTGTTGAGGGGTTCCTACAATGAGCAGTTCTTC
D: -
V: TRBV7-9
J: TRBJ2-1
size: -

CDR3: CAISGLADYNEQFF
DNA: TGTGCCATCTCAGGACTAGCGGACTACAATGAGCAGTTCTTC
D: TRBD2
V: TRBV10-3
J: TRBJ2-1
size: -

CDR3: CASSPLSGGAFNEQFF
DNA: TGTGCCAGCTCACCACTCAGCGGGGGGGCCTTCAATGAGCAGTTCTTC
D: TRBD2
V: TRBV18
J: TRBJ2-1
size: -

CDR3: CASSILRDRQEQYF
DNA: TGTGCCAGTAGTATACTAAGGGACAGGCAAGAGCAGTACTTC
D: TRBD1
V: TRBV19
J: TRBJ2-7
size: -